This T cell receptor (beta chain) was recorded in a study of early T cells in non-severe SARS-CoV-2 infection. This clonotype appeared many times. Its antigen remains unknown. In germline, CDR1 is MDHEN, CDR2 SYDVKM. The CDR3 extends over 18 amino acids. V was shortened by 5 bases and J by 2 bases, with 24 bases between the two germline ends. TCRdb fed the 5' RACE reads into MiXCR, producing one record per CDR3 protein. The sample holds approximately 76,000 distinct CDR3 sequences, approximately 12% seen once. General study points: VDJdb matching, biased toward anti-spike CD8 responses, missed private and CD4 specificities.

The chain carries TRBV28 and TRBJ1-1; D uncertain. The receptor's source is an adult who was a healthcare worker with PCR-confirmed SARS-CoV-2 infection or an uninfected control (not recorded which). Sequencing was performed on whole blood. In DNA form, the CDR3 reads TGTGCCAGCAGTGTCTTCGCCTTAGTTCGACGGGGTAACACTGAAGCTTTCTTT. This codes for CASSVFALVRRGNTEAFF.